This T cell receptor beta chain was sequenced during a study of somatic mutations in cytotoxic T cells in rheumatoid arthritis. Repertoires were generated with immunoSEQ multiplex PCR, while TCRdb's copy carries only in-frame clones and drops some. This sample has about 20,000 clones, with less than 90% found just once. The germline V gene has CDR1 SGHDT and CDR2 YYEEEE. The CDR3 runs to 16 residues. V gave up 5 bases and J gave up 1 base; unmatched junction bases: 11. V usage is TRBV5-6 and J usage is TRBJ2-5; 7 positions agree with TRBD2. Material: CD8+ T cells sorted from blood. The sequence was collected from a middle-aged man in good health. The CDR3 nucleotides read TGTGCCAGCAGAGCCTGGGGGGGTAGGCCCCAAGAGACCCAGTACTTC. It codes for CASRAWGGRPQETQYF.